The 10 T cell receptor beta chains presented below share a single source sample, sequenced in a study of blood T cell repertoires in COVID-19. Profiled with immunoSEQ multiplex PCR; TCRdb holds only in-frame clones, not every one. The sample gives about 140,000 clones, 60% to 80% of which show up once; about 10% is in the top ten. The specimen was peripheral blood. The receptors were gathered from a man aged 60 to 69 who had recovered from COVID-19.

This clone was detected only a few times. The rearrangement joins TRBV6-5 to TRBJ1-1; 8 nucleotides agree with TRBD1. Germline V gene lookup returns CDR1 MNHEY and CDR2 SVGAGI. Trimming took 5 bases from V and 1 from J; bases not matched to a gene: 3. The CDR3 totals 14 residues. The chain's CDR3 is CASSLDRGNTEAFF. CDR3 DNA: TGTGCCAGCAGTCTTGACAGGGGGAACACTGAAGCTTTCTTT.

V usage is TRBV12-3 or TRBV12-4 and J usage is TRBJ1-2, with D maybe TRBD1 (5 bases). V dropped 6 bases and J dropped 8 bases, with 13 bases sitting between them. The CDR3 contains 12 residues. For the CDR3, the DNA is TGTGCCAGCAGCCCGACGGGGGGGGGCTACACCTTC. This codes for CASSPTGGGYTF.

This chain connects TRBV29-1 to TRBJ2-2; 9 nucleotides agree with TRBD1. Germline CDR1 and CDR2: SQVTM and ANQGSEA. The J segment lost 6 bases and the V segment lost 6 bases, leaving 8 bases of the junction unmatched. CDR3 length equals 14 residues. The CDR3 coding sequence is TGCAGCGTCCGACAGGGGGATCGGGCCGGGGAGCTGTTTTTT. Amino acid sequence: CSVRQGDRAGELFF.

The chain joins TRBV5-1 to TRBJ1-5, with a tentative D call TRBD1 (6 bases). CDR3 length equals 14 residues. Germline CDR1 and CDR2: SGHRS and YFSETQ. Trimming cost V 5 bases and J 4 bases, with 13 bases left between them. Here the CDR3 DNA reads TGCGCCAGCAGTTCTGGACAGACGAATCAGCCCCAGCATTTT. Translation: CASSSGQTNQPQHF.

This clone showed up just once. This chain links TRBV5-1 with TRBJ2-5; TRBD1 agrees at 9 bases. Germline V CDR1 and CDR2: SGHRS, YFSETQ. The CDR3 sequence is 17 residues long. V gave up 5 bases and J gave up 0 bases; unmatched junction bases: 11. This chain's CDR3 is CASRRTGAPLYQETQYF. The CDR3 nucleotides are TGCGCCAGCAGAAGGACAGGGGCACCTCTGTACCAAGAGACCCAGTACTTC.

This clone came up a few times. This chain uses TRBV5-1 with TRBJ2-5; D possibly corresponds to TRBD1 (6 bases). The CDR3 covers 14 residues. Germline CDR1 reads SGHRS; CDR2 reads YFSETQ. With 4 bases removed from V and 5 bases from J, the gap between germline ends came to 15 bases. The CDR3 is CASSRDTLEETQYF. In DNA, the CDR3 is TGCGCCAGCAGCCGGGACACCTTGGAGGAGACCCAGTACTTC.

The genes are TRBV24-1 and TRBJ2-2; possibly TRBD2 for D (7 bases). CDR3 length equals 15 residues. From germline, CDR1 is KGHDR and CDR2 SFDVKD. The V end lost 7 bases, the J end lost 5 bases, and 16 bases lay between the germline ends. The CDR3 loop reads CATSGGRRDTGELFF. The CDR3 DNA reads as TGTGCCACCAGCGGGGGGCGAAGGGATACCGGGGAGCTGTTTTTT.

This clone was found a few times. This chain links TRBV7-9 with TRBJ2-5; 8 bases map to TRBD2. In germline, CDR1 is SEHNR, CDR2 FQNEAQ (reference sequence). CDR3 size: 15 residues. The trim removed 5 bases at V and 7 bases at J, leaving 12 bases unmatched. CDR3 nucleotide sequence: TGTGCCAGCAGCCCCCCAGGGACTAGTTTGGGGACCCAGTACTTC. This sequence encodes CASSPPGTSLGTQYF. Combining the CDR3 with reference TRBV7-9 and TRBJ2-5 gives the whole variable domain DTGVSQNPRHKITKRGQNVTFRCDPISEHNRLYWYRQTLGQGPEFLTYFQNEAQLEKSRLLSDRFSAERPKGSFSTLEIQRTEQGDSAMYLCASSPPGTSLGTQYFGPGTRLLVL.

This clone occurred a few times. This chain links TRBV5-4 with TRBJ2-5; maybe TRBD2 (6 bases). The CDR3 extends over 14 amino acids. Trimming removed 3 bases at V and 0 bases at J, with 9 bases between. CDR1 and CDR2 from the germline V gene are SGHNT and YYREEE (reference sequence). CDR3 coding DNA: TGTGCCAGCAGCTCACCGGGAGACCAAGAGACCCAGTACTTC. It specifies CASSSPGDQETQYF.

The rearrangement joins TRBV2 to TRBJ2-5, with D possibly matching TRBD1 (5 bases). CDR1 and CDR2 (germline): SNHLY, FYNNEI. CDR3 length: 13 amino acids. V was cut by 8 bases and J by 5 bases, with 15 bases left in between. The CDR3 bases are TGTGCCAGCTTGGCACAGGTTGGGGAGACCCAGTACTTC. It codes for CASLAQVGETQYF.